The rows below give T cell receptor beta chains drawn from one sample of a study of cytomegalovirus exposure and HLA in healthy donors. Here immunoSEQ multiplex PCR was the method, and the copy in TCRdb shows in-frame clones only, minus some. The sample consists of 75,000 to 85,000 clones, roughly 93% of them appearing once. Material for sequencing was PBMCs. These receptors all come from a man aged 25 to 40 in good health and CMV-seronegative. CDR3s include the opening cysteine and the closing phenylalanine or tryptophan. The D gene is left open where the match is weak. Rows may omit the clone size; those that give it use once, few, many or a size class.

v_gene,abundance,j_gene,d_gene,CDR3nt,CDR3aa
TRBV11-1,NA,TRBJ2-5,NA,TGTGCCAGCAGCGAGGAGGGTATTCTGAGGGAGACCCAGTACTTC,CASSEEGILRETQYF
TRBV4-1,NA,TRBJ1-6,NA,TGCGCCAGCAGCCCCCAATCCCCGACAGGCCGTGGCTCCTATAATTCACCCCTCCACTTT,CASSPQSPTGRGSYNSPLHF
TRBV6-1,once,TRBJ2-1,NA,TGTGCCAGCAGGGGACAACACTCCTCCTACAATGAGCAGTTCTTC,CASRGQHSSYNEQFF
TRBV27,NA,TRBJ2-7,TRBD2,TGTGCCAGCAGTTTATCCCGACTAGCGGATACCTACGAGCAGTACTTC,CASSLSRLADTYEQYF
TRBV19,few,TRBJ1-2,NA,TGTGCCAGCACGACAGGAAACTATGGCTACACCTTC,CASTTGNYGYTF
TRBV7-9,NA,TRBJ1-3,NA,TGTGCCAGCAGCTATGGGACTACGGGCAACACCATATATTTT,CASSYGTTGNTIYF
TRBV11-2,NA,TRBJ2-7,NA,TGTGCCAGCAGCTTAGACTGGAGCTTGACACTAGGATACGAGCAGTACTTC,CASSLDWSLTLGYEQYF
TRBV19,NA,TRBJ2-1,NA,TGTGCCAGTACCAAAACAGGTATCCATGAGCAGTTCTTC,CASTKTGIHEQFF
TRBV29-1,NA,TRBJ2-3,NA,TGCAGCGTTGTAGGGGTGGATACGCAGTATTTT,CSVVGVDTQYF
TRBV10-1,NA,TRBJ2-7,NA,TGCGCCAGCAGTGGGCCGGGACAAGGGGTCCCTAGCTCCTACGAGCAGTACTTC,CASSGPGQGVPSSYEQYF
TRBV5-1,NA,TRBJ1-4,TRBD1,TGCGCCAGCAGCCCTCTAGGACAGGGAGCGGAAAAACTGTTTTTT,CASSPLGQGAEKLFF
TRBV13,NA,TRBJ2-2,TRBD2,TGTGCCAGCAGCTTAGTACAAGCGGGAGGGGTCGGGGAGCTGTTTTTT,CASSLVQAGGVGELFF
TRBV30,once,TRBJ1-2,NA,TGTGCCTGGAGTGATCCAGGGCCTAACTATGGCTACACCTTC,CAWSDPGPNYGYTF
TRBV13,NA,TRBJ2-3,NA,TGTGCCAGCAGCTTTGTAGGGGGGGCTGGAACAGATACGCAGTATTTT,CASSFVGGAGTDTQYF
TRBV2,NA,TRBJ1-1,NA,TGTGCCAGCAGTAAGCTAGGGGCCACTGAAGCTTTCTTT,CASSKLGATEAFF
TRBV6-1,NA,TRBJ2-5,TRBD1,TGTGCCAATAATCCCAATGGACAGGCCGGGGAGACCCAGTACTTC,CANNPNGQAGETQYF
TRBV29-1,NA,TRBJ1-1,NA,TGCAGCGCCGACACCTTGGGAGCTTTCTTT,CSADTLGAFF
TRBV5-4,NA,TRBJ1-4,TRBD1,TGTGCCAGCAGCCTGGGACAGGGGAACGAAAAACTGTTTTTT,CASSLGQGNEKLFF
TRBV29-1,NA,TRBJ1-5,NA,TGCAGCGTGGGGCAGGAGACCAATCAGCCCCAGCATTTT,CSVGQETNQPQHF
TRBV28,NA,TRBJ1-1,TRBD1,TGTGCCAGCACCCGACAGGGACTGGGCACTGAAGCTTTCTTT,CASTRQGLGTEAFF
TRBV28,NA,TRBJ2-6,NA,TGTGCCAGCAGGGGCACAGGGAGCTCTGGGGCCAACGTCCTGACTTTC,CASRGTGSSGANVLTF
TRBV18,NA,TRBJ2-2,TRBD2,TGTGCCAGCTCACCCGCGGCAGCGGGGGTCACGAACACCGGGGAGCTGTTTTTT,CASSPAAAGVTNTGELFF
TRBV27,once,TRBJ1-5,NA,TGTGCCAGCAGTTTAATGGGGCCCCAGCATCAGCCCCAGCATTTT,CASSLMGPQHQPQHF
TRBV2,NA,TRBJ1-6,NA,TGTGCCAGCAGTGAAGTCAGGTCGGATAATTCACCCCTCCACTTT,CASSEVRSDNSPLHF
TRBV5-6,NA,TRBJ1-4,NA,TGTGCCAGCAGCTTGGCAGGGCCATATGAAAAACTGTTTTTT,CASSLAGPYEKLFF
TRBV9,NA,TRBJ2-7,TRBD2,TGTGCCAGCAGCGGATCCGGGACTAGCGGTTTTGAGCAGTACTTC,CASSGSGTSGFEQYF
TRBV7-3,few,TRBJ2-2,NA,TGTGCCAGCAGCGCTGACGGAGGATTCACCGGGGAGCTGTTTTTT,CASSADGGFTGELFF
TRBV6-4,NA,TRBJ2-2,TRBD1,TGTGCCAGCAGTGAGCTCGCAGGGGGCGGCACCGGGGAGCTGTTTTTT,CASSELAGGGTGELFF
TRBV19,once,TRBJ1-1,TRBD1,TGTGCCAGTAGTACCGGGACAGGAAAGGGGCCTAACACTGAAGCTTTCTTT,CASSTGTGKGPNTEAFF
TRBV19,NA,TRBJ1-5,TRBD1,TGTGCCAGTAGTATAGCCTTACAGGGGCCCAATCAGCCCCAGCATTTT,CASSIALQGPNQPQHF
TRBV11-2,NA,TRBJ2-2,NA,TGTGCCAGCACCCTTCCCGGGACACCCAACACCGGGGAGCTGTTTTTT,CASTLPGTPNTGELFF
TRBV6-1,NA,TRBJ2-5,TRBD1,TGTGCCAGCAGTGACCGGGACAGCCTTGGGACCCAGTACTTC,CASSDRDSLGTQYF
TRBV28,NA,TRBJ1-2,NA,TGTGCCAGCAGTTTATTCGCCAGGGGCTATGGCTACACCTTC,CASSLFARGYGYTF
TRBV27,NA,TRBJ2-3,TRBD1,TGTGCCAGCAGCATCCGGGACAGGGGACCAGATACGCAGTATTTT,CASSIRDRGPDTQYF
TRBV2,NA,TRBJ2-7,TRBD1,TGTGCCAGCAGCGACAGGGGGCGAAATGTCGAGCAGTACTTC,CASSDRGRNVEQYF
TRBV6-4,NA,TRBJ2-6,TRBD1,TGTGCCAGCAGTGGACAGGGGGGGGCTGGGGCCAACGTCCTGACTTTC,CASSGQGGAGANVLTF
TRBV5-4,NA,TRBJ2-5,TRBD1,TGTGCCAGCAGTTCGTACCAGGGGGCAGAGACCCAGTACTTC,CASSSYQGAETQYF
TRBV6-9,NA,TRBJ1-2,NA,TGTGCCAGCAGTTATCTCGAGACAAATTATGGCTACACCTTC,CASSYLETNYGYTF
TRBV5-4,NA,TRBJ1-3,NA,TGTGCCAGCAGCCCGGGGGGTACTGGAAACACCATATATTTT,CASSPGGTGNTIYF
TRBV28,NA,TRBJ2-3,NA,TGTGCCAGCACCCCCCCGAGCGGCAGGAGCACAGATACGCAGTATTTT,CASTPPSGRSTDTQYF
TRBV5-4,NA,TRBJ2-3,NA,TGTGCCAGCAGCGTAGGGGAAGATACGCAGTATTTT,CASSVGEDTQYF
TRBV30,NA,TRBJ2-3,NA,TGTGCCTGGAGTGTTTTTCCCCTAAGAACTAGCTTGCACGGCACAGATACGCAGTATTTT,CAWSVFPLRTSLHGTDTQYF
TRBV27,NA,TRBJ1-1,NA,TGTGCCAGCAGTTTATCGAATTGGCCGAACACTGAAGCTTTCTTT,CASSLSNWPNTEAFF
TRBV4-2,NA,TRBJ2-5,NA,TGTGCCAGCAGCCAGACCGGGGTCAACCAAGAGACCCAGTACTTC,CASSQTGVNQETQYF
TRBV6-4,NA,TRBJ2-1,TRBD2,TGTGCCAGCAGTGACTTCGGGGGGTTGAGCTCCTACAATGAGCAGTTCTTC,CASSDFGGLSSYNEQFF
TRBV15,NA,TRBJ2-3,NA,TGTGCCACCAGCGGAACCGGAAGCGGTACGCAGTATTTT,CATSGTGSGTQYF
TRBV7-3,NA,TRBJ2-3,TRBD1,TGTGCCAGCAGCGACAGGGGGGCGTCAGATACGCAGTATTTT,CASSDRGASDTQYF
TRBV13,NA,TRBJ2-3,TRBD2,TGTGCCAGCAGCTTTTGGGGAGGGCCTAGCGGGGGAACAGATACGCAGTATTTT,CASSFWGGPSGGTDTQYF
TRBV28,NA,TRBJ1-1,TRBD1,TGTGCCAGCAGTGGAACAGGGGTGGGAACTGAAGCTTTCTTT,CASSGTGVGTEAFF
TRBV6-1,NA,TRBJ2-7,TRBD1,TGTGCCAGCAGTGAAGATGGGACAGGGGCCTACGAGCAGTACTTC,CASSEDGTGAYEQYF
TRBV6-1,NA,TRBJ2-3,TRBD1,TGTGCCAGCAGTGAAGCACCGGGACAGGGGTCAGATACGCAGTATTTT,CASSEAPGQGSDTQYF
TRBV7-9,NA,TRBJ2-7,NA,TGTGCCAGCAGCTTGGAAGGGACTGTCAAATACGAGCAGTACTTC,CASSLEGTVKYEQYF
TRBV6-5,NA,TRBJ2-1,NA,TGTGCCAGCAGTCAGAACAGGGTCAATGAGCAGTTCTTC,CASSQNRVNEQFF
TRBV5-6,NA,TRBJ2-7,TRBD1,TGTGCCAGCAGAGCCGGGACAGGGTACCACGAGCAGTACTTC,CASRAGTGYHEQYF